This T cell receptor (beta chain) was found in a study of OX40 agonist ivuxolimab in advanced cancers. Study summary: An agonistic anti-OX40 (CD134) antibody, ivuxolimab, was used to treat the patients. Past anti-PD-1, anti-PD-L1 or anti-CTLA-4 therapy was accepted, and roughly 38% had received some.

The germline V and J ends were trimmed by 8 bases and 2 bases, with 6 bases remaining between them. There are 11 residues in the CDR3. Per the germline V gene, CDR1 is MNHNS and CDR2 is SASEGT. Produced via immunoSEQ multiplex PCR; TCRdb's table is partial and in-frame only. This sample has approximately 60,000 clones, with approximately 87% found just once. Any history of autoimmune disease or systemic immunosuppression disqualified patients. This sequence originates from an adult with an advanced solid tumor such as melanoma, head and neck, liver or kidney cancer. The chain combines TRBV6-1 with TRBJ2-5; D unresolved. The material was CD4+ or CD8+ T cells sorted from blood, obtained in a trial of the OX40 agonist ivuxolimab. The CDR3 DNA sequence: TGTGCCAGCGCTTCACAAGAGACCCAGTACTTC. Amino acid sequence: CASASQETQYF.